A single sample gave rise to the 32 T cell receptor beta chains below, sequenced in a study of tumor-infiltrating lymphocytes in primary liver carcinoma. From roughly 0.45 ug total RNA, TCR beta cDNA was generated with a primer in the constant region. Slightly modified ARM-PCR, run as three nested multiplex PCR rounds, produced the TCR beta libraries. Amplification in the first two PCR rounds was performed using TRBV1-TRBV30 forward primers and a C-beta reverse primer for 10 cycles each. From the multiplex PCR reads, TCRdb called clonotypes with MiXCR, one entry per CDR3 protein. This table holds fewer than 90,000 distinct CDR3 sequences, more than 65% found once. Between roughly 18 and 30 mg of unsorted bulk tissue served as the source from which RNA and DNA were co-extracted. The sequenced material came from liver tumor tissue from sampling region 1. As for subset: tumor region T1, superior pole. Receptor source: a middle-aged man with primary liver carcinoma and hepatitis B virus infection.

About this clonotype: The junction departs from germline at one end; a sequencing error may be responsible. The genes are TRBV12-3 or TRBV12-4 and TRBJ1-5; tentatively, D is TRBD1 (5 bases). There are 14 residues in the CDR3. The CDR3 sequence: CASSLGPVNQPQQF. The CDR3 nucleotides read TGTGCCAGCAGCCTGGGACCGGTCAACCAGCCCCAGCAGTTT.

Concerning this clonotype: Relative to the germline gene, one junction end is altered; a read error may explain this. The chain carries TRBV5-4 and TRBJ2-7, with 7 positions matching TRBD1. CDR3 length: 15 residues. Germline V gene data show CDR1 as SGHNT and CDR2 as YYREEE (reference sequence). The CDR3 sequence is CACSSSPDRSGEQYF. The CDR3 DNA is TGTGCCTGCAGCTCGTCGCCGGACAGGTCCGGCGAGCAGTACTTC.

The rearrangement joins TRBV4-2 to TRBJ2-1; possibly TRBD2 for D (5 bases). Trimming stripped 2 bases from V and 3 bases from J, with 23 bases between. This CDR3 is 19 amino acids long. Per the germline V gene, CDR1 is LGHNA and CDR2 is YNFKEQ. Here the CDR3 DNA reads TGTGCCAGCAGCCAACGACTAACGGGGTTAGATAGCTTCTACAATGAGCAGTTCTTC. Its translation: CASSQRLTGLDSFYNEQFF.

In the case of this clonotype: A read error may account for a junction end that differs from germline. V is TRBV12-3 or TRBV12-4 and J is TRBJ2-7; D possibly corresponds to TRBD2 (6 bases). This CDR3 has 14 amino acids. The CDR3 nucleotides read TGTGTCAGCAGCCCCCCGGCGGGGCTAAACGAGCAGTACTTC. This encodes CVSSPPAGLNEQYF.

Worth noting for this clonotype: A much more abundant neighbour one base away suggests this may be a read error. This chain connects TRBV5-5 to TRBJ2-5; unclear D gene. CDR3 length: 12 amino acids. Germline V gives CDR1 SGHKS, CDR2 YYEKEE (reference sequence). CDR3 protein: CAISPNKETQYF. DNA for the CDR3: TGTGCCATCAGCCCCAATAAAGAGACCCAGTACTTC.

This clonotype was recorded only once. Its ends do not fully match the called genes, so a read error is possible. The chain uses TRBV6-2 or TRBV6-3 and TRBJ2-5; 10 bases align to TRBD2. There are 15 residues in the CDR3. Per the germline V gene, CDR1 is MNHEY and CDR2 is SVGEGT. CDR3 amino acids: CASSHNLAGVDTRYF. The CDR3 DNA reads TGTGCCAGCAGTCATAATCTAGCGGGAGTGGATACCCGGTACTTC.

Turning to this clonotype: An end of the junction does not agree with germline; a read error may underlie this. The chain joins TRBV6-2 or TRBV6-3 to TRBJ1-1, with unresolved D. In germline, CDR1 is MNHEY, CDR2 SVGEGT. This CDR3 region has 13 residues. In nucleotides, the CDR3 is TGTGCCAGCACCTCCGCAGAGGGCACTCAAGCTTTCTTT. It codes for CASTSAEGTQAFF.

The V call is TRBV5-1, the J call TRBJ2-5; 8 nucleotides align to TRBD2. Per germline, CDR1 SGHRS and CDR2 YFSETQ. This CDR3 is built from 15 residues. V was pared by 4 bases and J by 3 bases, with 8 bases of the junction left unmatched. The CDR3 DNA reads TGCGCCAGCAGCATCGGGACTAGTGGGAAAGAGACCCAGTACTTC. Translating it yields CASSIGTSGKETQYF.

A remark on this clonotype: The CDR3 does not close with the conserved phenylalanine or tryptophan, likely indicating a read error. The V call is TRBV29-1, the J call TRBJ1-2, with 8 bases identical to TRBD1. Germline CDR1 SQVTM, CDR2 ANQGSEA. The junction had 14 bases not matched to a gene; V was cut back by 4 bases and J by 10 bases. The CDR3 covers 14 residues. CDR3 sequence (DNA): TGCAGCGTTGCTCGGACAGGGCTTGATGCTGCCTACACCCTC. Amino acid sequence: CSVARTGLDAAYTL.

For this clonotype: The junction departs from the called germline gene at one end, perhaps through a read error. This chain links TRBV29-1 with TRBJ1-1, with 12 positions matching TRBD1. Per the germline V gene, CDR1 is SQVTM and CDR2 is ANQGSEA. The CDR3 spans 15 residues. The CDR3 nucleotides are TGCAACGTTATCGGGACAGGGGGCGCCGTCACTGAAGCTTTCTTC. Its translation is CNVIGTGGAVTEAFF.

The V gene is TRBV10-3, the J gene TRBJ2-7; 9 bases map to TRBD2. Looked up from germline, CDR1 is ENHRY and CDR2 is SYGVKD. This CDR3 region has 15 residues. V dropped 0 bases and J dropped 13; count of bases not matched to a gene: 13. The CDR3 sequence: CAISESSGSSTEYYF. The CDR3 DNA is TGTGCCATCAGTGAGTCTAGCGGGAGCTCTACCGAGTACTACTTC.

A single count supports this clonotype. The germline gene is not matched at one end of the junction; a read error may be the cause. CDR3 coding DNA: TGTGCCAGCAGCTTGGATTATGGGCAGGGGGGTCCCGGGGGGCTGTTTTTT. Translated, it gives CASSLDYGQGGPGGLFF. The chain recombines TRBV5-8 with TRBJ2-2; TRBD1 might be the D (7 bases). In germline, CDR1 is SGHTS, CDR2 YDEGEE. CDR3 length equals 17 residues.

V usage is TRBV6-1 and J usage is TRBJ2-3; D possibly corresponds to TRBD1 (6 bases). V lost 4 bases and J lost 14, with 25 bases in between. This CDR3 region has 15 residues. Per germline, CDR1 MNHNS and CDR2 SASEGT. The CDR3 DNA reads as TGTGCCAGCAGTGTCACAGGGTCCGGCACAGATACTCGGTATTTT. Its protein is CASSVTGSGTDTRYF.

The V and J genes are TRBV6-2 or TRBV6-3 and TRBJ2-7, with 7 bases identical to TRBD1. Unmatched junction bases numbered 7, after V lost 7 bases and J lost 4 bases. Germline V gene sequence: CDR1 MNHEY, CDR2 SVGEGT. The CDR3 is made up of 13 amino acids. CDR3 coding DNA: TGTGCCAGCAACAGGGACAGACCGTACGAGCAGTACTTC. This translates into CASNRDRPYEQYF.

Worth noting for this clonotype: It may be a read error: a sequence one base away is much more abundant. This chain links TRBV28 with TRBJ1-5; D is unresolved. In germline, CDR1 is MDHEN, CDR2 SYDVKM. The CDR3 sequence is 15 residues long. The CDR3 sequence: CPSSHRRSGNQPQHF. The CDR3 DNA reads TGTCCCAGCAGCCACCGCCGCTCGGGCAATCAGCCCCAGCATTTT.

On this clonotype itself: A junction end diverges from the germline sequence, so it may reflect a read error. The chain couples TRBV15 to TRBJ1-1; 7 bases agree with TRBD1. This CDR3 region has 14 residues. CDR1 and CDR2 from the germline V gene are LNHNV and YYDKDF (reference sequence). The DNA of the CDR3 is TGTGTCACCCAAACTACCTGGGACAGCCAGGAAGCTTTCTTT. Encoded protein: CVTQTTWDSQEAFF.

On this clonotype: The conserved closing phenylalanine or tryptophan is absent in this CDR3, likely reflecting a read error. The chain combines TRBV2 with TRBJ2-2; 7 nucleotides align to TRBD2. The CDR3 has 13 amino acids. V shed 5 bases and J 7 bases; nucleotides not matched to a gene: 4. The V gene's germline CDR1 is SNHLY and CDR2 FYNNEI. As DNA, the CDR3 is TGTGCCAGCAGTACCGGACTAGACGGGGAGCTGTTTTTA. As protein: CASSTGLDGELFL.

Comments on this clonotype: A much bigger clone sits one base away, suggesting this may be a read error. The rearrangement joins TRBV5-1 to TRBJ2-6; a possible D gene is TRBD2 (6 bases). Germline CDR1 and CDR2: SGHRS and YFSETQ. The CDR3 is 14 amino acids. CDR3 nucleotide sequence: TGCGCCAGCAGCTGGGACTCTGGGGCCGACGTCCTGACTTTC. It translates to CASSWDSGADVLTF. The full variable domain, in which reference TRBV5-1 and TRBJ2-6 provide the parts outside the CDR3, is KAGVTQTPRYLIKTRGQQVTLSCSPISGHRSVSWYQQTPGQGLQFLFEYFSETQRNKGNFPGRFSGRQFSNSRSEMNVSTLELGDSALYLCASSWDSGADVLTFGAGSRLTVL.

The CDR3 loop is CASSLKGGAYNEQFF. The CDR3 DNA sequence: TGTGCCAGCAGCCTAAAGGGCGGTGCATACAATGAGCAGTTCTTC. The chain links TRBV11-1 to TRBJ2-1; no clear D. V lost 5 bases, J lost 4 bases, and 15 bases lay in between. From germline, CDR1 is SGHAT and CDR2 FQDESV (reference sequence). This CDR3 has 15 residues.

The chain links TRBV11-3 to TRBJ2-3; D remains unclear. The V end was cut by 9 bases, the J end by 8 bases, with 18 bases between. Germline CDR1 SGHNT, CDR2 YENEEA. The CDR3 is 13 residues long. The CDR3 DNA sequence: TGTGCCAGTAACTGGGGTGAGGCAGGTACGCAGTATTTT. Protein sequence: CASNWGEAGTQYF.

The chain combines TRBV6-2 or TRBV6-3 with TRBJ2-5; 9 nucleotides agree with TRBD2. Per the germline V gene, CDR1 is MNHEY and CDR2 is SVGEGT. The trim removed 5 bases at V and 5 bases at J, leaving 6 bases unmatched. The CDR3 spans 14 residues. CDR3 nucleotide sequence: TGTGCCAGCAGTCCCATGGGGACTAGCGAGACCCAGTACTTC. As protein: CASSPMGTSETQYF.

This clonotype has a single count. CDR3 DNA: TGTGCCAGGAGTCTTCCCGTGACAGGGTCCTACGAGCAGTACTTC. It is translated as CARSLPVTGSYEQYF. The chain carries TRBV28 and TRBJ2-7; 7 nucleotides agree with TRBD1. Trimming took 9 bases from V and 1 from J; bases not matched to a gene: 12. CDR1 is MDHEN, CDR2 SYDVKM, per germline. The length of the CDR3 is 15 residues.

A note on this clonotype: Relative to the germline gene, one junction end is altered; a read error may explain this. J is TRBJ2-1 and V is TRBV29-1; possibly TRBD2 for D (5 bases). The CDR3 sequence is 12 residues long. From germline, CDR1 is SQVTM and CDR2 ANQGSEA. For the CDR3, the DNA is TGCAGCGTTCCTACACCTTACAATGAGCGGTTATTC. Protein product: CSVPTPYNERLF.

In this sample, this clonotype turned up once. The junction shows a germline mismatch at one end, possibly a read error. The V call is TRBV5-4, the J call TRBJ2-2; 7 nucleotides align to TRBD2. CDR1 and CDR2 from the germline V gene are SGHNT and YYREEE (reference sequence). CDR3 size: 16 residues. The CDR3 DNA reads as TGTGCCAGCACCTCGGAGCTAGCGGTTAACACCCGGGAGCTGTTTTTT. It is translated as CASTSELAVNTRELFF. Combining the CDR3 with reference TRBV5-4 and TRBJ2-2 gives the whole variable domain ETGVTQSPTHLIKTRGQQVTLRCSSQSGHNTVSWYQQALGQGPQFIFQYYREEENGRGNFPPRFSGLQFPNYSSELNVNALELDDSALYLCASTSELAVNTRELFFGEGSRLTVL.

The chain uses TRBV18 and TRBJ2-7, with TRBD1 identical over 9 bases. Trimming took 6 bases from V and 2 from J; bases not matched to a gene: 2. CDR1 and CDR2 (germline): KGHSH, LQKENI. The CDR3 is 13 amino acids. The CDR3 spells CASSRDRAYEQYF. DNA of the CDR3: TGTGCCAGCTCGCGGGACAGGGCCTACGAGCAGTACTTC.

The chain carries TRBV11-1 and TRBJ2-2; 7 nucleotides match TRBD2. Germline-derived CDR1 and CDR2 are SGHAT and FQDESV (reference sequence). The V and J ends lost 2 bases and 4 bases, in that order; junction bases with no gene match: 13. The CDR3 sequence is 18 residues long. In nucleotides, the CDR3 is TGTGCCAGCAGCTTAAATGCTGCGGCAGGGACTACCACCGGGGAGCTGTTTTTT. This encodes CASSLNAAAGTTTGELFF.

This clonotype has a handful of counts. The genes are TRBV11-2 and TRBJ2-2, with D unclear. V was trimmed by 5 bases and J by 5 bases, leaving 18 bases between them. The CDR3 is 16 amino acids. The V gene's germline CDR1 is SGHAT and CDR2 FQNNGV. The CDR3 spells CASSLEDCDRTGELFF. CDR3 in DNA: TGTGCCAGCAGCCTTGAAGATTGTGATAGGACCGGGGAGCTGTTTTTT.

This clonotype has only one observation. One end of the junction does not line up with germline, which may come from a read error. The genes are TRBV6-5 and TRBJ1-1, with a weak D call TRBD1 (6 bases). There are 14 residues in the CDR3. The germline V gene encodes CDR1 MNHEY and CDR2 SVGAGI. The CDR3 sequence is CASSHHRDGTGAFF. In DNA, the CDR3 is TGTGCCAGCAGTCATCACAGGGATGGCACTGGAGCTTTCTTT.

As concerns this clonotype: A much larger clone lies one base from this, so it may be a read error. The chain's CDR3 is CAWSLLDSEALF. In nucleotides, the CDR3 is TGTGCCTGGAGCCTCCTCGACAGTGAAGCTCTCTTT. The V and J genes are TRBV30 and TRBJ1-1; tentative D call: TRBD1 (5 bases). The CDR3 is 12 amino acids. Germline V gives CDR1 GTSNPN, CDR2 SVGIG (reference sequence).

Concerning this clonotype itself: One end of the junction varies from germline; a read error may be responsible. The rearrangement uses TRBV4-1 and TRBJ2-4; 8 bases agree with TRBD2. The CDR3 length is 19 residues. Germline CDR1 is MGHRA and CDR2 is YSYEKL. CDR3 in amino acids: CASSQDSGGSSLAKKIQYF. The CDR3 nucleotides are TGCGCCAGCAGCCAAGATTCGGGGGGGAGTAGCCTTGCCAAAAAGATTCAGTACTTC.

The chain is built from TRBV7-9 and TRBJ2-7; D may be TRBD1 or TRBD2 (5 bases each). The germline gives CDR1 SEHNR, CDR2 FQNEAQ (reference sequence). This CDR3 spans 14 amino acids. Trimming removed 2 bases from V and 2 bases from J, with 10 bases in between. The CDR3 sequence: CASSLRGVAYEQYF. CDR3 nucleotide sequence: TGTGCCAGCAGCTTACGGGGCGTCGCCTACGAGCAGTACTTC. Based on the CDR3 plus reference TRBV7-9 and TRBJ2-7, the full variable domain is DTGVSQNPRHKITKRGQNVTFRCDPISEHNRLYWYRQTLGQGPEFLTYFQNEAQLEKSRLLSDRFSAERPKGSFSTLEIQRTEQGDSAMYLCASSLRGVAYEQYFGPGTRLTVT.

As regards this clonotype: This clone may be a read error of a much larger clone one base away. Since the CDR3 does not end with the conserved phenylalanine or tryptophan, this likely comes from a read error. The chain couples TRBV10-3 to TRBJ1-2; D unresolved. This CDR3 has 16 amino acids. Trimming took off 6 bases at V and 5 bases at J, with 22 bases between the two ends. Germline CDR1 reads ENHRY; CDR2 reads SYGVKD. Written as DNA, the CDR3 is TGTGCCATCAGCCCCACCGGGCTCGAGGGCGGTTATGGCTACACCCTC. Translating gives CAISPTGLEGGYGYTL.